This TCR beta chain came from a study of blood T cell repertoires in COVID-19. Study background: COVID-19 samples collected from the United States, Italy and Spain covered acute and convalescent phases.

Germline trimming cut 8 bases from V and 2 bases from J; bases unmatched to any gene: 8. The CDR3 is 14 amino acids. Germline lookup yields CDR1 MNHEY and CDR2 SVGAGI. Original analysis: Researchers report that nucleated cell counts were estimated from reference gene primer amplification. The table came from immunoSEQ multiplex PCR; TCRdb's copy has only in-frame clones and leaves some out. That table furnishes V, J and clone size, whereas the DNA furnished D and trimming. The table has 35,000 to 45,000 clones, about 78% seen once. The specimen sequenced was peripheral blood. The genes are TRBV6-5 and TRBJ2-5; 7 nucleotides match TRBD1. This receptor was obtained from a man aged 65 to 85 with active or convalescent COVID-19. CDR3 DNA sequence: TGTGCCAGCTCCCAAGGGACAGCTCAAGAGACCCAGTACTTC. The encoded protein is CASSQGTAQETQYF.